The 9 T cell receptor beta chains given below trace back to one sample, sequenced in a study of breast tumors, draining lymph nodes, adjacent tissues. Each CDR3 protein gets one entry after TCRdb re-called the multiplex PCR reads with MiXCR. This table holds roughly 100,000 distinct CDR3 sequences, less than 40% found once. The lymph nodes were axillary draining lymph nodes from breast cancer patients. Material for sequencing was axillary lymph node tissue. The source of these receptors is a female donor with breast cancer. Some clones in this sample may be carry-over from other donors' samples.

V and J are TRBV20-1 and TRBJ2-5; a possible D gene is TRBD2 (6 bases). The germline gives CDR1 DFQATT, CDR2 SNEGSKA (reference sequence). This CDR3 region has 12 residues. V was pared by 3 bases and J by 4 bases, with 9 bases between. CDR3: CSASGRRETQYF. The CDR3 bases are TGCAGTGCTAGCGGGAGACGAGAGACCCAGTACTTC.

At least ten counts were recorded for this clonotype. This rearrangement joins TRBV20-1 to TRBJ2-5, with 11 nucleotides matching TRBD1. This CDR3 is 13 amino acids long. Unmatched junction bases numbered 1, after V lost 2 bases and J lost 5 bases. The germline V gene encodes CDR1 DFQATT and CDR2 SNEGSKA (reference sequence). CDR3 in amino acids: CSARRDRGETQYF. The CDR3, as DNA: TGCAGTGCTAGACGGGACAGGGGGGAGACCCAGTACTTC.

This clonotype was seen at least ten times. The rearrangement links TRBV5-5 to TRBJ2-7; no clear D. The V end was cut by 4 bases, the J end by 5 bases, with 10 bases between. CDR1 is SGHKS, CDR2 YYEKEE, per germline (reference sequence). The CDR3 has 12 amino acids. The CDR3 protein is CASSLLTNEQYF. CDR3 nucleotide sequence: TGTGCCAGCAGCCTCCTAACAAACGAGCAGTACTTC.

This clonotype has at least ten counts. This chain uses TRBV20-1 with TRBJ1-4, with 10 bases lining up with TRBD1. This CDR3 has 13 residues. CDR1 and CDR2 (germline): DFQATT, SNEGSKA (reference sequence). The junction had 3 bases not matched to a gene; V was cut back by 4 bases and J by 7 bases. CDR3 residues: CSATTGGSEKLFF. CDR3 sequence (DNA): TGCAGTGCTACGACAGGGGGCAGTGAAAAACTGTTTTTT.

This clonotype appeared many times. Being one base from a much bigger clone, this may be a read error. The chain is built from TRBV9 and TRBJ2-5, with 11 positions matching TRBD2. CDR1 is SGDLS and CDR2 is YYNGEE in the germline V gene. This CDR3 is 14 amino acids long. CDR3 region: CASSVSGGAGTQSF. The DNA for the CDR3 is TGTGCCAGCAGCGTTAGCGGGGGGGCAGGGACCCAGTCCTTC.

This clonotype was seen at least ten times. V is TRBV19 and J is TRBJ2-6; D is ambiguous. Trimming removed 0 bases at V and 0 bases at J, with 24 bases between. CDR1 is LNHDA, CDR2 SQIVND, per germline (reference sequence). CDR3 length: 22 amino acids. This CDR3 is CASSIDGHSPRTPSSGANVLTF. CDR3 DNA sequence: TGTGCCAGTAGTATAGATGGGCATAGTCCCCGGACCCCGAGCTCTGGGGCCAACGTCCTGACTTTC.

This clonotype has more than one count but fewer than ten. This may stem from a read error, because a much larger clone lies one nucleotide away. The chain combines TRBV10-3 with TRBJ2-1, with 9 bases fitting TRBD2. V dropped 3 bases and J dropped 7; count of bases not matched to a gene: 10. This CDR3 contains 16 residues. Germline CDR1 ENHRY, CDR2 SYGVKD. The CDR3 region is CAISDGKSGRTNEQFF. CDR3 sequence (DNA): TGTGCCATCAGTGATGGGAAGAGCGGGAGGACGAATGAGCAGTTCTTC.

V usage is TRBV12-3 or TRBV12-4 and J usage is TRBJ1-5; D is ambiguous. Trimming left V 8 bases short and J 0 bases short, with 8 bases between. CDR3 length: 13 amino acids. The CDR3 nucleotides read TGTGCCAGCGGGGAAAGTAGCAATCAGCCCCAGCATTTT. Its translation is CASGESSNQPQHF.

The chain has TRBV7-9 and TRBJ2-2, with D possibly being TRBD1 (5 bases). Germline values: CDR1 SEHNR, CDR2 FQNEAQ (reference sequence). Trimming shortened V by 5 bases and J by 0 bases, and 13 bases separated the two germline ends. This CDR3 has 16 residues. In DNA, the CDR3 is TGTGCCAGCAGCCAAGGGGCAGGCCCGAACACCGGGGAGCTGTTTTTT. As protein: CASSQGAGPNTGELFF.